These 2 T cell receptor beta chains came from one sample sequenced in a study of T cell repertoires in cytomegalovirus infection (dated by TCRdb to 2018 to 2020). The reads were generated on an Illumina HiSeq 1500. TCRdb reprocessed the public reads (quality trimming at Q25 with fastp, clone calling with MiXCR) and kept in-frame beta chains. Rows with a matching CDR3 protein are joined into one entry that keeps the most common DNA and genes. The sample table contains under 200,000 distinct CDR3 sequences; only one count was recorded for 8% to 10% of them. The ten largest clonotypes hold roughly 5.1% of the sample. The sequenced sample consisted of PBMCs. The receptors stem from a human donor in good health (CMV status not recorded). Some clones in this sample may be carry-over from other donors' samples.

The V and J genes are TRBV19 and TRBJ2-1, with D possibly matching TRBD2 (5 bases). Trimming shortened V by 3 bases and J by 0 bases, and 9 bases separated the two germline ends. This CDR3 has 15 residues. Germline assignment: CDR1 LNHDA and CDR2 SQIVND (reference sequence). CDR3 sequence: CASSMRASSYNEQFF. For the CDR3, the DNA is TGTGCCAGTAGTATGAGGGCTAGCTCCTACAATGAGCAGTTCTTC.

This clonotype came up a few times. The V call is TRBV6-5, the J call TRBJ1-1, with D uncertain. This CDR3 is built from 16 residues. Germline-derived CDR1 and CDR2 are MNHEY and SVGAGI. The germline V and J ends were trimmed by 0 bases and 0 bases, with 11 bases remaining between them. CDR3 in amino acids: CASSYSPPDMNTEAFF. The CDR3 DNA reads TGTGCCAGCAGTTACTCGCCGCCCGATATGAACACTGAAGCTTTCTTT.